The 14 T cell receptor beta chains in this list originate from one sample, sequenced in a study of siplizumab effects on memory and regulatory T cells. This table comes from immunoSEQ multiplex PCR, and its TCRdb copy is limited to in-frame clones, with some not included. The data contain around 86,000 clones, approximately 93% of them singletons. The sample was non-Treg CD4+ T cells sorted from blood. These TCRs come from a human donor in good health.

This chain connects TRBV6-5 to TRBJ1-1, with 8 positions matching TRBD1. CDR1 and CDR2 from the germline V gene are MNHEY and SVGAGI. The junction had 6 bases not matched to a gene; V was cut back by 5 bases and J by 4 bases. The CDR3 consists of 14 residues. The CDR3 region is CASSPTGDPTEAFF. The CDR3 coding sequence is TGTGCCAGCAGTCCGACAGGGGATCCCACTGAAGCTTTCTTT.

V gene TRBV10-3 combines with J gene TRBJ2-6, with 9 bases identical to TRBD1. V shed 4 bases and J 1 base; nucleotides not matched to a gene: 5. The CDR3 contains 17 residues. Germline CDR1 and CDR2: ENHRY and SYGVKD. As DNA, the CDR3 is TGTGCCATCAGTGCCGGGACAGGGAGGTCTGGGGCCAACGTCCTGACTTTC. Protein sequence: CAISAGTGRSGANVLTF.

The chain joins TRBV7-2 to TRBJ2-7; D unresolved. Germline assignment: CDR1 SGHTA and CDR2 FQGNSA. The CDR3 is 14 amino acids. Trimming shortened V by 1 base and J by 2 bases, and 9 bases separated the two germline ends. The DNA of the CDR3 is TGTGCCAGCAGCTTAGGCCCGCCGGCCTACGAGCAGTACTTC. The encoded protein is CASSLGPPAYEQYF. The complete variable domain, with remaining parts taken from reference TRBV7-2 and TRBJ2-7, reads GAGVSQSPSNKVTEKGKDVELRCDPISGHTALYWYRQSLGQGLEFLIYFQGNSAPDKSGLPSDRFSAERTGGSVSTLTIQRTQQEDSAVYLCASSLGPPAYEQYFGPGTRLTVT.

J is TRBJ2-5 and V is TRBV30, with unresolved D. Germline V gene lookup returns CDR1 GTSNPN and CDR2 SVGIG (reference sequence). V was pared by 4 bases and J by 1 base, with 19 bases between. CDR3 length: 16 residues. The DNA of the CDR3 is TGTGCCTGGAAACTGGTGGGAACAAAGGGCCAAGAGACCCAGTACTTC. Amino acids: CAWKLVGTKGQETQYF.

The chain couples TRBV19 to TRBJ2-2; 9 bases are a match to TRBD2. Germline loops: CDR1 LNHDA, CDR2 SQIVND (reference sequence). Unmatched junction bases numbered 8, after V lost 5 bases and J lost 7 bases. This CDR3 is built from 15 residues. The CDR3 loop reads CASSVASGTGGELFF. The CDR3 bases are TGTGCCAGTAGTGTGGCTAGCGGGACTGGCGGGGAGCTGTTTTTT.

This clone was seen just once. The chain links TRBV4-1 to TRBJ2-2; D ambiguous. Germline V lookup: CDR1 MGHRA, CDR2 YSYEKL. Between the trimmed V and J ends, which lost 4 bases and 0 bases, there was a span of 6 bases. The CDR3 runs to 14 residues. The CDR3 nucleotides read TGCGCCAGCAGCCTAGGTCCGAACACCGGGGAGCTGTTTTTT. It is translated as CASSLGPNTGELFF.

This chain joins TRBV30 and TRBJ2-7; tentatively, D is TRBD2 (6 bases). The CDR3 is 17 residues long. V dropped 2 bases and J dropped 0 bases, with 20 bases sitting between them. The germline gives CDR1 GTSNPN, CDR2 SVGIG (reference sequence). This CDR3 reads CAWSFPPGSGLSYEQYF. The CDR3 nucleotides read TGTGCCTGGAGTTTCCCGCCCGGTAGCGGCCTCTCCTACGAGCAGTACTTC.

The chain has TRBV10-2 and TRBJ1-3; D is uncertain. Trimming removed 7 bases at V and 0 bases at J, with 10 bases between. From germline, CDR1 is WSHSY and CDR2 SAAADI. The CDR3 length is 14 residues. CDR3 protein: CASIGRLSGNTIYF. The CDR3, as DNA: TGCGCCAGCATCGGACGTCTCTCTGGAAACACCATATATTTT.

The chain uses TRBV7-3 and TRBJ2-2; possibly TRBD2 for D (5 bases). The CDR3 consists of 16 residues. CDR1 SGHTA and CDR2 FQGTGA come from the germline V gene. V dropped 5 bases and J dropped 4 bases, with 17 bases sitting between them. Written as DNA, the CDR3 is TGTGCCAGCAGCCAATTTGAGGGTGGGTCCACCGGGGAGCTGTTTTTT. It encodes CASSQFEGGSTGELFF.

The chain links TRBV14 to TRBJ2-5, with TRBD1 matching over 7 bases. The CDR3 sequence is 15 residues long. V trimming: 0 bases; J trimming: 5 bases; junction bases outside the gene matches: 6. Germline V gene data show CDR1 as SGHDN and CDR2 as FVKESK. CDR3 sequence (DNA): TGTGCCAGCAGCCAAGATATAGGGGGCGCGGAGACCCAGTACTTC. This gives the protein CASSQDIGGAETQYF.

The rearrangement links TRBV10-1 to TRBJ2-3, with D tentatively TRBD2 (5 bases). Germline lookup yields CDR1 WNHNN and CDR2 SYGVQD (reference sequence). The germline V and J ends were trimmed by 5 bases and 4 bases, with 16 bases remaining between them. This CDR3 has 15 amino acids. CDR3 in amino acids: CASSSGLGGPDTQYF. The CDR3 region has the DNA TGCGCCAGCAGTTCCGGGCTAGGAGGCCCAGATACGCAGTATTTT.

The V gene is TRBV4-1, the J gene TRBJ2-5; D possibly corresponds to TRBD1 (6 bases). Germline lookup yields CDR1 MGHRA and CDR2 YSYEKL. V lost 3 bases, J lost 5 bases, and 19 bases lay in between. The CDR3 has 16 amino acids. CDR3 amino acids: CASSHARGTPLETQYF. DNA of the CDR3: TGCGCCAGCAGCCACGCGAGAGGGACACCGTTGGAGACCCAGTACTTC.

For the CDR3, the DNA is TGTGCCAGCAGGGACAGGTTGAATAATCTTATTGAAGCTTTCTTT. Translating gives CASRDRLNNLIEAFF. The chain uses TRBV6-1 and TRBJ1-1; TRBD1 matches 7 bases. The CDR3 runs to 15 residues. Trimming took 6 bases from V and 7 from J; bases not matched to a gene: 14. Looked up from germline, CDR1 is MNHNS and CDR2 is SASEGT.

This chain uses TRBV19 with TRBJ1-6, with a weak D call TRBD1 (5 bases). Trimming stripped 1 base from V and 9 bases from J, with 13 bases between. CDR3 length: 15 residues. Germline-derived CDR1 and CDR2 are LNHDA and SQIVND (reference sequence). The CDR3 spells CASSIGGGASSPLHF. CDR3 in DNA: TGTGCCAGTAGTATAGGTGGAGGGGCAAGTTCACCCCTCCACTTT.